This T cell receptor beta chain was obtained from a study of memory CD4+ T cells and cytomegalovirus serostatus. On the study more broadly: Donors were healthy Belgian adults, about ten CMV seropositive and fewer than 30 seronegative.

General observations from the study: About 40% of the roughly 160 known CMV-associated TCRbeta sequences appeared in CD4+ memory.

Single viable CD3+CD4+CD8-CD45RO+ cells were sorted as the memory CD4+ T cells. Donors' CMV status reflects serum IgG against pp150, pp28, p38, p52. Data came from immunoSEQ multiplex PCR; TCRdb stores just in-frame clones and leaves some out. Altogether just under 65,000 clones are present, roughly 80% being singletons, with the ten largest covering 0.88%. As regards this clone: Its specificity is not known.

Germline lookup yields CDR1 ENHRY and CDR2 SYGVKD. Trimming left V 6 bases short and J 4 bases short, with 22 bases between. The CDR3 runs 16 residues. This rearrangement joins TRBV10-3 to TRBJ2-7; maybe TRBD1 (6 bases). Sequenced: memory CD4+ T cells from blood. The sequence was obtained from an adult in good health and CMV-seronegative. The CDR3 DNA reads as TGTGCCATCAGGACCCGACTTACAACAGGACAGTACGAGCAGTACTTC. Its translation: CAIRTRLTTGQYEQYF.